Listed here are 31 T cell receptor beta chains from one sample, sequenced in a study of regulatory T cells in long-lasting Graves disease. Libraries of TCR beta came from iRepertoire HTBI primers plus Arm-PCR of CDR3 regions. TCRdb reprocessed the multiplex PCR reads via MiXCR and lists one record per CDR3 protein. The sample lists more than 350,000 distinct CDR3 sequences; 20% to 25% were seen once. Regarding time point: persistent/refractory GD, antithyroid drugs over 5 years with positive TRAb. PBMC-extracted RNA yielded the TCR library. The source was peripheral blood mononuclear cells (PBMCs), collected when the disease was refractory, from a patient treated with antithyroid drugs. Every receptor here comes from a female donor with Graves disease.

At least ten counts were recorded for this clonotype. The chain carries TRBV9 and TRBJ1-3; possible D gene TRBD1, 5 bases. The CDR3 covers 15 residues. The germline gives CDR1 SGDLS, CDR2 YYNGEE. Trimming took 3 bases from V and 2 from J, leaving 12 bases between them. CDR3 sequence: CASSDAGFAGNTIYF. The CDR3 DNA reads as TGTGCCAGCAGCGACGCAGGGTTCGCTGGAAACACCATATATTTT.

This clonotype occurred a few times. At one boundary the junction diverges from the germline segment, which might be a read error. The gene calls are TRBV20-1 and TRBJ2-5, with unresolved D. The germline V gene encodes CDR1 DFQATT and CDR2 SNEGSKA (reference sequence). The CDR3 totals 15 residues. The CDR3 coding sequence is TGCAGTGCGGTCCCCGGTCCCAGTCTCCAAGAGGCCCAGTACTTC. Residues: CSAVPGPSLQEAQYF.

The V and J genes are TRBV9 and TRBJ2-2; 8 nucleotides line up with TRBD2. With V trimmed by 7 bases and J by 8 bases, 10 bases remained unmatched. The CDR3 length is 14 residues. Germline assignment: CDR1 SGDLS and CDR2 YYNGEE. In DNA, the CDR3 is TGTGCCAGCGGCCTAACTGGCGGGGGGGGGGAGCTGTTTTTT. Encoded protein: CASGLTGGGGELFF.

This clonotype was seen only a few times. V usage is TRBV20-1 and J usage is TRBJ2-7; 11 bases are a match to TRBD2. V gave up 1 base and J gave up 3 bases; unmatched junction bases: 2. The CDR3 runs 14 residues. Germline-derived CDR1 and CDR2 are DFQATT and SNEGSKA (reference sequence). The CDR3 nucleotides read TGCAGTGCTAGAGCAACTAGCGGGAGCTACGAGCAGTACTTC. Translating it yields CSARATSGSYEQYF.

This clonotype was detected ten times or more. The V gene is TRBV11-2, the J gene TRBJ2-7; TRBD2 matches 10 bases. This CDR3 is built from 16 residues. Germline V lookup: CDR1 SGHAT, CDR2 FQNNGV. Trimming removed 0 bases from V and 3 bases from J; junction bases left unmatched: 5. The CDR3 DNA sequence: TGTGCCAGCAGCTTAGAATGGTCTAGCGGGAGCTACGAGCAGTACTTC. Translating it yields CASSLEWSSGSYEQYF.

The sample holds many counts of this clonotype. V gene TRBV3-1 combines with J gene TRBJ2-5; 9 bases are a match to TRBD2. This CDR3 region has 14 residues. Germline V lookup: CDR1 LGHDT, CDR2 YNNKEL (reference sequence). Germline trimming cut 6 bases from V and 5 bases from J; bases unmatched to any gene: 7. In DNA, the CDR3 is TGTGCCAGCAGGTTCAGCGGGAGGACGGAGACCCAGTACTTC. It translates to CASRFSGRTETQYF.

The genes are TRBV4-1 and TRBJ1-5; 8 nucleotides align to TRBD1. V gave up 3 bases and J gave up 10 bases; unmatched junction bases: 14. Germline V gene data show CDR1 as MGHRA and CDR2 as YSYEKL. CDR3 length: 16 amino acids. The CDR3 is CASSQSGQGLGNPQHF. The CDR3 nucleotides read TGCGCCAGCAGCCAGTCCGGACAGGGCTTAGGCAACCCCCAGCATTTT.

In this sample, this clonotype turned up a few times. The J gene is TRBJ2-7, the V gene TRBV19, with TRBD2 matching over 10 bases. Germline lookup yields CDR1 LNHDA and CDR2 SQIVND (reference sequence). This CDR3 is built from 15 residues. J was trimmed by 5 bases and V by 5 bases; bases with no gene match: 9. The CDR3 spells CASSSHTSGTNEQYF. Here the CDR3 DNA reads TGTGCCAGTAGTTCGCATACTAGCGGGACAAACGAGCAGTACTTC.

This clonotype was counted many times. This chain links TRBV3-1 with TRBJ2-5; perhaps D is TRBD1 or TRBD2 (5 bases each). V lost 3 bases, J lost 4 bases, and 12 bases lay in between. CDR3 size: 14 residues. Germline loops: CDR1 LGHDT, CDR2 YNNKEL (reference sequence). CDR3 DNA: TGTGCCAGCAGCCATTGGGGGATGCGAGAGACCCAGTACTTC. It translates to CASSHWGMRETQYF.

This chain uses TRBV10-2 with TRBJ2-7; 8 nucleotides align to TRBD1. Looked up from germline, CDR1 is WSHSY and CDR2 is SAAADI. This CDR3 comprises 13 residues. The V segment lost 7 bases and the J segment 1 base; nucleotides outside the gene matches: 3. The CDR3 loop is CASMTGASYEQYF. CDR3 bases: TGCGCCAGCATGACAGGGGCTTCCTACGAGCAGTACTTC.

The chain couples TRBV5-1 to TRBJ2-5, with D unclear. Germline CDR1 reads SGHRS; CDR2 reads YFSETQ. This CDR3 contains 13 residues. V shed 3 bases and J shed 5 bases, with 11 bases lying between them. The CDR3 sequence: CASSWQSYETQYF. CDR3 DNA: TGCGCCAGCAGCTGGCAGTCCTATGAGACCCAGTACTTC. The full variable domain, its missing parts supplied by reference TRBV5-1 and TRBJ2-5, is KAGVTQTPRYLIKTRGQQVTLSCSPISGHRSVSWYQQTPGQGLQFLFEYFSETQRNKGNFPGRFSGRQFSNSRSEMNVSTLELGDSALYLCASSWQSYETQYFGPGTRLLVL.

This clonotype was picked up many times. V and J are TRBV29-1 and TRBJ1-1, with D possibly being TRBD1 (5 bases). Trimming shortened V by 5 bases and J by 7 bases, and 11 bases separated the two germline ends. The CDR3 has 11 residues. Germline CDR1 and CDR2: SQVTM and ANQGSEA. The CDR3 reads CSVPGWGEAFF. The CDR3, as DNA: TGCAGCGTTCCAGGGTGGGGTGAAGCTTTCTTT. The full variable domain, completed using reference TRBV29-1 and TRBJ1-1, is SAVISQKPSRDICQRGTSLTIQCQVDSQVTMMFWYRQQPGQSLTLIATANQGSEATYESGFVIDKFPISRPNLTFSTLTVSNMSPEDSSIYLCSVPGWGEAFFGQGTRLTVV.

CDR3 loop: CATFEPPREQFF. The CDR3 DNA reads TGTGCCACCTTCGAACCCCCCCGAGAGCAGTTCTTC. The rearrangement uses TRBV6-1 and TRBJ2-1; unclear D gene. Trimming removed 10 bases from V and 10 bases from J, with 17 bases in between. The CDR3 contains 12 residues. Per germline, CDR1 MNHNS and CDR2 SASEGT.

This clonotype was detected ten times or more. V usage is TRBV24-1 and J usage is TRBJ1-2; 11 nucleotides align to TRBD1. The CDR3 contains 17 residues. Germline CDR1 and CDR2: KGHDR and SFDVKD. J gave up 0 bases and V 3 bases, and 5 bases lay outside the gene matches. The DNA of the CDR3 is TGTGCCACCAGTGATACCCCGGGACAGGGGGCTAACTATGGCTACACCTTC. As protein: CATSDTPGQGANYGYTF.

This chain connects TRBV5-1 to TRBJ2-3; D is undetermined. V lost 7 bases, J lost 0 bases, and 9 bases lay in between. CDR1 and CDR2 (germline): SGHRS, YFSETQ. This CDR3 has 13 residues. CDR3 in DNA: TGCGCCAGCTACGGAGCTAGCACAGATACGCAGTATTTT. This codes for CASYGASTDTQYF.

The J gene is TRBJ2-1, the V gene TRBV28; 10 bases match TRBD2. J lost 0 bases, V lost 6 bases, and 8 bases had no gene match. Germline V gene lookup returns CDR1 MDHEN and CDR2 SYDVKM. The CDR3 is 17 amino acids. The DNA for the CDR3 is TGTGCCAGCAGCAGGACTAGCGGAGTAAGCTCCTACAATGAGCAGTTCTTC. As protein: CASSRTSGVSSYNEQFF. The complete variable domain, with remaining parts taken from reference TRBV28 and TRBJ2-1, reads DVKVTQSSRYLVKRTGEKVFLECVQDMDHENMFWYRQDPGLGLRLIYFSYDVKMKEKGDIPEGYSVSREKKERFSLILESASTNQTSMYLCASSRTSGVSSYNEQFFGPGTRLTVL.

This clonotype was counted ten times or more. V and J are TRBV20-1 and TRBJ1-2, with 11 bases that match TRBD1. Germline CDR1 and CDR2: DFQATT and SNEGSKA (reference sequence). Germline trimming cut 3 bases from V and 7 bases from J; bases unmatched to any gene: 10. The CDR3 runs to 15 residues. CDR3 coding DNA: TGCAGTGCTAGGGAGGGACAGGGGGTTTTGTTTGGCTACACCTTC. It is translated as CSAREGQGVLFGYTF.

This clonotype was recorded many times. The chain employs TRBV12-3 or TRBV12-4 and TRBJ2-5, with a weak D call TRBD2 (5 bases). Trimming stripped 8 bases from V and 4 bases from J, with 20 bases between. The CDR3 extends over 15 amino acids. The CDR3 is CASVPRGELGETQYF. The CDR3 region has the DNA TGTGCCAGCGTACCTCGTGGGGAGTTAGGAGAGACCCAGTACTTC.

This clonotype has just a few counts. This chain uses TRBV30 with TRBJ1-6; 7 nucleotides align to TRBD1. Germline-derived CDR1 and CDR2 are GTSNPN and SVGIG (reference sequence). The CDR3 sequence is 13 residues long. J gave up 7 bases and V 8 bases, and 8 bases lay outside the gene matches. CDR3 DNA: TGTGCCCATACAGCAGGGGGAAATTCACCCCTCCACTTT. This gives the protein CAHTAGGNSPLHF.

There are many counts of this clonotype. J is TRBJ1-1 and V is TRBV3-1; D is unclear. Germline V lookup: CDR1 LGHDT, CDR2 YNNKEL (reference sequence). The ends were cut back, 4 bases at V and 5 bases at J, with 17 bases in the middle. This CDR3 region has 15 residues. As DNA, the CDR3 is TGTGCCAGCAGCCCGAGTTTCACAGCGGGGACTGAAGCTTTCTTT. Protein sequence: CASSPSFTAGTEAFF.

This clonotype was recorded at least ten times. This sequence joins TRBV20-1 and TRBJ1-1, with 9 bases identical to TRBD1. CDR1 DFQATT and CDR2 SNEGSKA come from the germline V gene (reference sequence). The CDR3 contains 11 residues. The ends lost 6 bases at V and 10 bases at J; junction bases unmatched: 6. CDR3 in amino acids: CSATQGAGAFF. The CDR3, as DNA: TGCAGTGCCACACAGGGGGCCGGAGCTTTCTTT.

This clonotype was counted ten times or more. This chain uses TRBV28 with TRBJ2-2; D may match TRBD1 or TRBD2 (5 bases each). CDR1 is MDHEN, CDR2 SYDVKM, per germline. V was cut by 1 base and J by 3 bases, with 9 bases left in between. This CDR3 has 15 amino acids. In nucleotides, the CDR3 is TGTGCCAGCAGTTTATTGAGGGGATACACCGGGGAGCTGTTTTTT. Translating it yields CASSLLRGYTGELFF.

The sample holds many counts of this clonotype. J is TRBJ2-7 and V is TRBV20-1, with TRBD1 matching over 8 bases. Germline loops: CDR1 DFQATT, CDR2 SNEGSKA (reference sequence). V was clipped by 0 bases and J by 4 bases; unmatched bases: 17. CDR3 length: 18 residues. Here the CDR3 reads CSARDFRPHPGQEYEQYF. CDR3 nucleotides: TGCAGTGCTAGAGATTTCCGCCCGCACCCGGGACAGGAGTACGAGCAGTACTTC.

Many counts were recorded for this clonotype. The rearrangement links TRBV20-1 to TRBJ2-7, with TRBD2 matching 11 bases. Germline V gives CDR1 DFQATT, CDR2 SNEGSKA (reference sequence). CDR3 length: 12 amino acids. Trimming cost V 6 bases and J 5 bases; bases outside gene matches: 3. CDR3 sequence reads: CSAETSGNEQYF. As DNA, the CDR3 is TGCAGTGCAGAGACTAGCGGGAACGAGCAGTACTTC.

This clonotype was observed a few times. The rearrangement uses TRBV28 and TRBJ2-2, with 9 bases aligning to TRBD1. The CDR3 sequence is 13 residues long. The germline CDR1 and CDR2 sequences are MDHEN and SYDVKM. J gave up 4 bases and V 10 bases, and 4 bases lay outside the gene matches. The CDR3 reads CATYRGPTGELFF. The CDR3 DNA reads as TGTGCCACTTACAGGGGGCCCACCGGGGAGCTGTTTTTT. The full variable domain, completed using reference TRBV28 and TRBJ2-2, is DVKVTQSSRYLVKRTGEKVFLECVQDMDHENMFWYRQDPGLGLRLIYFSYDVKMKEKGDIPEGYSVSREKKERFSLILESASTNQTSMYLCATYRGPTGELFFGEGSRLTVL.

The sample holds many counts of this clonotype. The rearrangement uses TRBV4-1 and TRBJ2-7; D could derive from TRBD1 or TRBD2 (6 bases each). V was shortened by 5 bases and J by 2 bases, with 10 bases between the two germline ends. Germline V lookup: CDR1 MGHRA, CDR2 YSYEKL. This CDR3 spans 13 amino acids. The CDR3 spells CASSWGATYEQYF. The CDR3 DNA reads TGCGCCAGCAGCTGGGGGGCTACCTACGAGCAGTACTTC.

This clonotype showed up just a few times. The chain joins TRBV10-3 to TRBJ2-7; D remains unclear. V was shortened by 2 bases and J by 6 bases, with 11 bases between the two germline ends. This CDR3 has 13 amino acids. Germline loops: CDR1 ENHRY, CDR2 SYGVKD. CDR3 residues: CAISEVQVPEQYF. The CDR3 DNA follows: TGTGCCATCAGTGAGGTGCAGGTTCCCGAGCAGTACTTC.

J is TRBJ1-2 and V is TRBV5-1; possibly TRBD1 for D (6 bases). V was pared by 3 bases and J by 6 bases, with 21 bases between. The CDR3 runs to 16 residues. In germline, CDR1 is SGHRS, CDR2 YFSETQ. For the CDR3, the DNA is TGCGCCAGCAGCTCCCACCACATAGGGGGGGCGAATGGCTACACCTTC. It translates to CASSSHHIGGANGYTF.

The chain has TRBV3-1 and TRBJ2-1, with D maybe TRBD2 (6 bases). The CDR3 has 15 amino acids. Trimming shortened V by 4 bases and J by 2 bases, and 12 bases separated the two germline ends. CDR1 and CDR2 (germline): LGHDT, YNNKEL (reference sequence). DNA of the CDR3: TGTGCCAGCAGCCGTCGGGAGTCCCCCTACAATGAGCAGTTCTTC. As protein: CASSRRESPYNEQFF.

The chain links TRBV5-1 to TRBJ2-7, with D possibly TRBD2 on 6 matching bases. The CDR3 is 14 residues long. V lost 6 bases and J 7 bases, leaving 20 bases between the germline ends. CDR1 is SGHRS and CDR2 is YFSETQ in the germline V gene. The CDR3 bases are TGCGCCAGCACCCCTGGGGCGGGACCGGGGGAGCAGTACTTC. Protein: CASTPGAGPGEQYF.

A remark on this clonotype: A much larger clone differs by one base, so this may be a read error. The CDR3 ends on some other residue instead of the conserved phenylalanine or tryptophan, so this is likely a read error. DNA for the CDR3: TGTGCCACCAGCGAAGGACAGGGGGCGTTCGACTATGACTACACCCTC. It yields the protein CATSEGQGAFDYDYTL. This chain connects TRBV15 to TRBJ1-2; 11 nucleotides agree with TRBD1. This CDR3 has 16 residues. Per germline, CDR1 LNHNV and CDR2 YYDKDF (reference sequence).